The entry below gives a single T cell receptor beta chain sequence along with its context. This sample was included in a study of shared clonotypes between healthy human individuals. Assay: immunoSEQ multiplex PCR; the TCRdb copy retains only in-frame clones and omits some. The data show around 2.5 million clones, more than 85% seen once. This CDR3 contains 17 residues. Germline V CDR1 and CDR2: KGHSH, LQKENI. Unmatched junction bases numbered 15, after V lost 3 bases and J lost 8 bases. This clonotype was sampled from a man aged 18 to 35 in good health. Some clones in this sample may be carry-over from other donors' samples. The chain is built from TRBV18 and TRBJ2-1; 8 bases line up with TRBD2. Sequencing was carried out using naive CD4+ T cells from PBMCs. Subset noted: CD45RA+ positively selected. CDR3 amino acids: CASSPSLTSGRVDEQFF. The CDR3 bases are TGTGCCAGCTCACCTTCATTAACTAGCGGAAGAGTGGATGAGCAGTTCTTC.